The 6 T cell receptor beta chains reported below all come from one sample, sequenced in a study of T cells in Graves' hyperthyroidism and ophthalmopathy. Amplification targeted TCR beta CDR3 regions from RNA transcripts. A first-round RT-PCR of the TCR CDR3 used the HTBI primer set. Using its own MiXCR run on the multiplex PCR reads, TCRdb lists one record per CDR3 protein. Of approximately 690,000 distinct CDR3 sequences in the sample, about 20% were seen once. The sample comprised blood. The receptors were gathered from a man aged 25-40 years with Graves' ophthalmopathy.

This clonotype was recorded many times. This rearrangement joins TRBV24-1 to TRBJ2-5; D unresolved. V was cut by 3 bases and J by 0 bases, with 16 bases left in between. The CDR3 extends over 17 amino acids. Germline CDR1 is KGHDR and CDR2 is SFDVKD. The CDR3 sequence is CATSDLPGAGNQETQYF. CDR3 coding DNA: TGTGCCACCAGTGATCTCCCCGGCGCAGGCAACCAAGAGACCCAGTACTTC.

DNA of the CDR3: TGTGCCAGCAGCTCTCTAGGGTCCAGCGGGAGGTTCTACAATGAGCAGTTCTTC. It codes for CASSSLGSSGRFYNEQFF. This chain uses TRBV7-9 with TRBJ2-1; 9 positions agree with TRBD2. V shed 4 bases and J 3 bases; nucleotides not matched to a gene: 13. Per germline, CDR1 SEHNR and CDR2 FQNEAQ (reference sequence). The CDR3 loop spans 18 amino acids.

This clonotype has ten or more counts. The chain carries TRBV11-2 and TRBJ2-7; no reliable D call. The germline CDR1 and CDR2 sequences are SGHAT and FQNNGV. V was trimmed by 3 bases and J by 9 bases, leaving 15 bases between them. This CDR3 has 13 residues. The CDR3 protein is CASSLSQQSRQYF. Here the CDR3 DNA reads TGTGCCAGCAGCTTGAGTCAGCAAAGCAGGCAGTACTTC. The full variable domain, its missing parts supplied by reference TRBV11-2 and TRBJ2-7, is EAGVAQSPRYKIIEKRQSVAFWCNPISGHATLYWYQQILGQGPKLLIQFQNNGVVDDSQLPKDRFSAERLKGVDSTLKIQPAKLEDSAVYLCASSLSQQSRQYFGPGTRLTVT.

This clonotype was seen more than once but under ten times. The chain recombines TRBV28 with TRBJ1-5; a weak D match, TRBD1 (6 bases). In germline, CDR1 is MDHEN, CDR2 SYDVKM. This CDR3 region has 12 residues. Deletions cut 7 bases from V and 7 bases from J, with 11 bases between. The CDR3 DNA follows: TGTGCCAGCAACAGGGATGGACAGCCCCAGCATTTT. Encoded protein: CASNRDGQPQHF.

This clonotype was recorded many times. This chain connects TRBV20-1 to TRBJ1-5; D is perhaps TRBD1 (6 bases). The germline V and J ends were trimmed by 1 base and 1 base, with 14 bases remaining between them. The CDR3 totals 16 residues. In germline, CDR1 is DFQATT, CDR2 SNEGSKA (reference sequence). In nucleotides, the CDR3 is TGCAGTGCTAGAGGCGGCGGACAGAGCAGCAATCAGCCCCAGCATTTT. This translates into CSARGGGQSSNQPQHF.

V is TRBV3-2 and J is TRBJ2-3; the DNA was not used to check the table's D call, TRBD1. TRBV3-2 represents a pseudogene. The CDR3 runs to 19 residues. The CDR3 DNA is TGTGCCAGCAGCCAAGCTGGGCGGACAGGGGACATTTGGGGGGATACGCAGTATTTT. Translation gives CASSQAGRTGDIWGDTQYF.